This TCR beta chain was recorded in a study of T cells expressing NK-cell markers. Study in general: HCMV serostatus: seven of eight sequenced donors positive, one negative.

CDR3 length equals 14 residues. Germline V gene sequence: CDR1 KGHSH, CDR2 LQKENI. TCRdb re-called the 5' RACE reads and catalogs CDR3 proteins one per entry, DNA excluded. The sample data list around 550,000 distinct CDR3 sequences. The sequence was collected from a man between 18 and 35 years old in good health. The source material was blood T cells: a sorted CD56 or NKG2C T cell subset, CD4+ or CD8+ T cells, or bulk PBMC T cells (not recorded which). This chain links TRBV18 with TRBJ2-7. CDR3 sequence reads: CASSPSRELYEQYF.